This entry describes one T cell receptor beta chain. This sample was included in a study of T cell repertoires in cytomegalovirus infection. Study-level information: Carrying CMV and the relevant HLA type showed in public TCR beta signatures.

This CDR3 comprises 17 residues. Germline V gene data show CDR1 as SGHDN and CDR2 as FVKESK. V lost 4 bases to trimming and J lost 1 base; unmatched junction nucleotides: 8. TCRdb redid the calling of the reads with MiXCR, one entry per CDR3 protein. The sample includes around 300,000 distinct CDR3 sequences, roughly 9.5% of them seen just once. The material sequenced was PBMCs. This clonotype was sampled from a human donor in good health (CMV status not recorded). Some clones in this sample may be carry-over from other donors' samples. The V call is TRBV14, the J call TRBJ2-5; 11 bases match TRBD2. The CDR3 DNA reads as TGTGCCAGCAGCCGCTCTACTAGCGGGAGAGTCCAAGAGACCCAGTACTTC. Protein product: CASSRSTSGRVQETQYF.